The clone carrying this T cell receptor (beta chain) turned up a few times. Time point indicated: after neoadjuvant nivolumab, at surgical resection. Cohort: HPV-negative, locally advanced oral cavity squamous cell carcinoma patients. This entry belongs to a study of neoadjuvant anti-PD-1 for oral cavity cancer. Study information: Most patients had three to four biweekly doses of 3 mg/kg nivolumab before resection.

The CDR3 extends over 15 amino acids. V lost 5 bases to trimming and J lost 4 bases, with 17 bases between them. Germline CDR1 SGHTA, CDR2 FQGTGA. Sequenced by immunoSEQ multiplex PCR; TCRdb stores in-frame clones only, minus some. The sample has about 37,000 clones, approximately 40% seen once. The chain combines TRBV7-3 with TRBJ1-1, with D uncertain. This material consisted of tumor tissue, taken after nivolumab (anti-PD-1) treatment. This receptor was identified in a person aged 40 to 85 with oral cavity squamous cell carcinoma. The CDR3 nucleotides are TGTGCCAGCAGCCACCGCGGTCCGTTGGGCACTGAAGCTTTCTTT. Residues: CASSHRGPLGTEAFF.